One sample yielded the 6 T cell receptor beta chains listed below, sequenced in a study of T cell repertoires in cytomegalovirus infection. These receptors' antigens are unknown. TCRdb recomputed calls from the reads with MiXCR, one row per CDR3 protein. This sample has around 85,000 distinct CDR3 sequences, with about half found just once. The sample here was CD8+ T cells from cultured PBMCs, taken from culture after CMV antigen stimulation. Every receptor here comes from a human donor in good health (CMV status not recorded). Some clones in this sample may be carry-over from other donors' samples.

This clonotype was found many times. The chain is built from TRBV14 and TRBJ1-1, with D maybe TRBD1 (5 bases). The V end lost 0 bases, the J end lost 10 bases, and 12 bases lay between the germline ends. The CDR3 totals 13 residues. Germline V gives CDR1 SGHDN, CDR2 FVKESK. The CDR3 DNA follows: TGTGCCAGCAGCCAAGATAGGCAGGGAAGAGCTTTCTTT. As protein: CASSQDRQGRAFF.

The V and J genes are TRBV6-1 and TRBJ2-7; 11 bases match TRBD2. Trimming removed 3 bases from V and 3 bases from J; junction bases left unmatched: 4. Germline V gene data show CDR1 as MNHNS and CDR2 as SASEGT. The CDR3 is 15 amino acids. This CDR3 is CASSDTSGSYYEQYF. The DNA for the CDR3 is TGTGCCAGCAGTGACACTAGCGGGAGTTACTACGAGCAGTACTTC.

V and J are TRBV15 and TRBJ2-3; TRBD1 matches 9 bases. Unmatched junction bases numbered 18, after V lost 3 bases and J lost 2 bases. Germline CDR1 and CDR2: LNHNV and YYDKDF (reference sequence). This CDR3 has 20 amino acids. CDR3 coding DNA: TGTGCCACCAGCAGGACCGGGACAGGGTATCTCTCCTCCGACACAGATACGCAGTATTTT. Translated, it gives CATSRTGTGYLSSDTDTQYF.

This clonotype was seen only a few times. This sequence joins TRBV6-6 and TRBJ1-2; D gene ambiguous. The CDR3 covers 16 residues. Deletions cut 5 bases from V and 5 bases from J, with 21 bases between. CDR1 is MNHNY and CDR2 is SVGAGI in the germline V gene (reference sequence). The CDR3 here is CASSPSGSRFRYGYTF. Here the CDR3 DNA reads TGTGCCAGCAGTCCCTCGGGATCCCGGTTCAGATATGGCTACACCTTC.

The chain employs TRBV18 and TRBJ1-1; 10 nucleotides align to TRBD1. Germline V CDR1 and CDR2: KGHSH, LQKENI. After removal of 4 bases from V and 2 bases from J, the junction contained 10 bases not matched to a gene. CDR3 length: 17 amino acids. Here the CDR3 reads CASSLKGQGKTNTEAFF. For the CDR3, the DNA is TGTGCCAGCTCACTAAAGGGACAGGGGAAAACCAACACTGAAGCTTTCTTT.

The chain employs TRBV19 and TRBJ2-1, with 7 bases lining up with TRBD2. Unmatched junction bases numbered 6, after V lost 4 bases and J lost 0 bases. CDR3 size: 16 residues. The germline CDR1 and CDR2 sequences are LNHDA and SQIVND (reference sequence). CDR3 loop: CASSTPSGTSYNEQFF. The CDR3 DNA reads TGTGCCAGTAGTACCCCAAGCGGGACCTCCTACAATGAGCAGTTCTTC.